The next 19 T cell receptor beta chains were all read from a single sample in a study of neurological immune-mediated disorders. TCRdb used MiXCR to reprocess the 5' RACE reads, holding one entry per CDR3 protein. Counted here are about 66,000 distinct CDR3 sequences, roughly 3.6% occurring once; the ten biggest clones make up approximately 1.2%. Sequencing was done on a sample of PBMCs. The receptors were gathered from a man aged 25 to 45 with multiple sclerosis.

In this sample, this clonotype turned up many times. The chain is built from TRBV5-5 and TRBJ2-5; D tentatively fits TRBD1 or TRBD2 (5 bases each). Germline CDR1 is SGHKS and CDR2 is YYEKEE (reference sequence). V lost 2 bases and J lost 3, with 11 bases in between. This CDR3 is 14 amino acids long. The CDR3 is CASSFMRGKETQYF. DNA for the CDR3: TGTGCCAGCAGCTTTATGAGGGGAAAAGAGACCCAGTACTTC.

This clonotype was detected many times. The V gene is TRBV29-1, the J gene TRBJ1-1; D uncertain. CDR1 and CDR2 from the germline V gene are SQVTM and ANQGSEA. V lost 7 bases to trimming and J lost 1 base, with 10 bases between them. This CDR3 region has 12 residues. The CDR3 DNA is TGCAGCGCGGGGAGTACGAACACTGAAGCTTTCTTT. Protein product: CSAGSTNTEAFF.

V usage is TRBV5-1 and J usage is TRBJ2-3; no definite D call. The V and J ends lost 7 bases and 2 bases respectively, with 14 bases between them. CDR3 size: 14 residues. The germline gives CDR1 SGHRS, CDR2 YFSETQ. CDR3 sequence: CASGINHNTDTQYF. CDR3 DNA: TGCGCCAGCGGTATCAACCATAACACAGATACGCAGTATTTT. Full variable domain (outside the CDR3, taken from reference TRBV5-1 and TRBJ2-3): KAGVTQTPRYLIKTRGQQVTLSCSPISGHRSVSWYQQTPGQGLQFLFEYFSETQRNKGNFPGRFSGRQFSNSRSEMNVSTLELGDSALYLCASGINHNTDTQYFGPGTRLTVL.

This clonotype came up many times. V usage is TRBV5-1 and J usage is TRBJ2-5, with TRBD2 matching 7 bases. In germline, CDR1 is SGHRS, CDR2 YFSETQ. Germline trimming cut 4 bases from V and 2 bases from J; bases unmatched to any gene: 17. The CDR3 runs to 18 residues. CDR3 in DNA: TGCGCCAGCAGCGGGCGACCAGGATGGACTAGGGCACAAGAGACCCAGTACTTC. The encoded protein is CASSGRPGWTRAQETQYF.

Ten or more counts support this clonotype. The chain uses TRBV7-3 and TRBJ1-2; D is ambiguous. V was clipped by 5 bases and J by 1 base, with 8 bases between them. The CDR3 is 13 residues long. Germline CDR1 SGHTA, CDR2 FQGTGA. CDR3 region: CASSPGFNYGYTF. DNA of the CDR3: TGTGCCAGCAGCCCGGGATTTAACTATGGCTACACCTTC.

This clonotype showed up many times. The chain is built from TRBV19 and TRBJ1-6, with D maybe TRBD1 (5 bases). Germline V gene lookup returns CDR1 LNHDA and CDR2 SQIVND (reference sequence). With 11 bases removed from V and 3 bases from J, the gap between germline ends came to 14 bases. This CDR3 has 14 amino acids. The chain's CDR3 is CASDPGDYNSPLHF. CDR3 bases: TGTGCCTCAGACCCGGGGGACTATAATTCACCCCTCCACTTT.

The sample holds a few counts of this clonotype. A clone one base away is much larger, so this may be a read error. The rearrangement joins TRBV20-1 to TRBJ2-3, with 10 bases aligning to TRBD1. Looked up from germline, CDR1 is DFQATT and CDR2 is SNEGSKA (reference sequence). V lost 1 base, J lost 2 bases, and 9 bases stayed unmatched. The CDR3 totals 17 residues. The CDR3 DNA follows: TGCAGTGCTAGAGTCCCCCCGGGACAGGGGACCACAGATACGCAGTATTTT. Protein: CSARVPPGQGTTDTQYF.

J is TRBJ2-5 and V is TRBV27; D tentatively fits TRBD1 or TRBD2 (5 bases each). V gave up 7 bases and J gave up 2 bases, with 23 bases separating them. This CDR3 comprises 17 residues. The V gene's germline CDR1 is MNHEY and CDR2 SMNVEV (reference sequence). CDR3 nucleotide sequence: TGTGCCAGCATGAGATGGGACCAAAACCCGCTTCAAGAGACCCAGTACTTC. It yields the protein CASMRWDQNPLQETQYF.

This clonotype occurred many times. CDR3 loop: CASSLVGAGDEAFF. CDR3 nucleotides: TGCGCCAGCAGCTTGGTTGGGGCAGGGGACGAAGCTTTCTTT. This chain connects TRBV5-1 to TRBJ1-1; D may be TRBD1 (6 bases). V gave up 0 bases and J gave up 8 bases, with 14 bases separating them. In germline, CDR1 is SGHRS, CDR2 YFSETQ. There are 14 residues in the CDR3.

This clonotype has a count of ten or more. The chain carries TRBV12-3 or TRBV12-4 and TRBJ2-3; D perhaps matches TRBD1 (6 bases). V gave up 5 bases and J gave up 0 bases, with 9 bases separating them. CDR3 size: 14 residues. The CDR3 spells CASSQGFSTDTQYF. In DNA form, the CDR3 reads TGTGCCAGCAGTCAGGGGTTTAGCACAGATACGCAGTATTTT.

This clonotype was picked up one time. This sequence joins TRBV18 and TRBJ2-2; 12 bases fit TRBD2. The length of the CDR3 is 15 residues. Unmatched junction bases numbered 10, after V lost 5 bases and J lost 12 bases. The germline V gene encodes CDR1 KGHSH and CDR2 LQKENI. CDR3 in amino acids: CASSVTSGGPGQLFF. DNA of the CDR3: TGTGCCAGCTCAGTGACTAGCGGGGGCCCCGGCCAGCTGTTTTTT.

This clonotype was counted at least ten times. The V and J genes are TRBV12-3 or TRBV12-4 and TRBJ1-1, with 7 bases identical to TRBD1. The CDR3 has 15 amino acids. Trimming cost V 0 bases and J 4 bases; bases outside gene matches: 5. This CDR3 is CASSLATGQGTEAFF. DNA of the CDR3: TGTGCCAGCAGTTTAGCGACAGGGCAAGGCACTGAAGCTTTCTTT.

This clonotype was found many times. J is TRBJ2-2 and V is TRBV20-1; 9 bases line up with TRBD1. CDR1 is DFQATT and CDR2 is SNEGSKA in the germline V gene (reference sequence). V dropped 4 bases and J dropped 6; count of bases not matched to a gene: 12. There are 16 residues in the CDR3. The DNA of the CDR3 is TGCAGTGCTATTAGATGGGGACAGGGTAGATCCGGGGAGCTGTTTTTT. Protein product: CSAIRWGQGRSGELFF.

This clonotype was observed many times. The J gene is TRBJ2-2, the V gene TRBV20-1, with 12 bases fitting TRBD2. The V gene end was trimmed by 3 bases and the J gene end by 3 bases; junction bases not matched to a gene: 5. CDR1 and CDR2 from the germline V gene are DFQATT and SNEGSKA (reference sequence). The CDR3 runs to 16 residues. The chain's CDR3 is CSASLAGGPDTGELFF. CDR3 in DNA: TGCAGTGCTAGTCTAGCGGGGGGGCCTGACACCGGGGAGCTGTTTTTT.

This clonotype was seen just once. The junction departs from germline at one end; a sequencing error may be responsible. The V and J genes are TRBV12-3 or TRBV12-4 and TRBJ2-3, with D perhaps given as TRBD1 or TRBD2 (5 bases each). The CDR3 totals 15 residues. In DNA form, the CDR3 reads TGTGTCAGCAACCTTCAATGGGGGAACACAGATACGCAGTATTTT. Translated, it gives CVSNLQWGNTDTQYF.

On this clonotype itself: A much larger clone lies one base from this, so it may be a read error. The chain links TRBV4-1 to TRBJ1-1; D unclear. The CDR3 runs 14 residues. CDR1 and CDR2 (germline): MGHRA, YSYEKL. The V gene lost 3 bases and the J gene lost 0 bases, with 8 bases spanning the gap. The CDR3 nucleotides are TGCGCCAGCAGCCATATGGGCCTGAACACTGAAGCTTTCTTT. As protein: CASSHMGLNTEAFF.

This clonotype was observed at least ten times. V and J are TRBV6-6 and TRBJ2-5, with 7 bases fitting TRBD1. The germline V gene has CDR1 MNHNY and CDR2 SVGAGI (reference sequence). The CDR3 length is 14 residues. The ends lost 8 bases at V and 5 bases at J; junction bases unmatched: 11. CDR3 region: CASAGLDRRETQYF. The DNA for the CDR3 is TGTGCCAGCGCCGGTTTGGACAGGCGCGAGACCCAGTACTTC.

There are many counts of this clonotype. The rearrangement links TRBV10-3 to TRBJ2-1; TRBD2 matches 13 bases. The germline V gene has CDR1 ENHRY and CDR2 SYGVKD. Trimming removed 2 bases from V and 2 bases from J; junction bases left unmatched: 3. The CDR3 spans 17 residues. DNA for the CDR3: TGTGCCATCAGTGAGCGACTAGCGGGGGGACCCTACAATGAGCAGTTCTTC. It yields the protein CAISERLAGGPYNEQFF.

This clonotype was seen many times. The chain employs TRBV25-1 and TRBJ2-7; D not resolved. V dropped 0 bases and J dropped 6 bases, with 15 bases sitting between them. Germline V gives CDR1 MGHDK, CDR2 SYGVNS. The CDR3 is 15 amino acids. The CDR3 loop is CASSEYTQVGSEQYF. The CDR3 nucleotides are TGTGCCAGCAGTGAATACACGCAGGTTGGTAGCGAGCAGTACTTC.